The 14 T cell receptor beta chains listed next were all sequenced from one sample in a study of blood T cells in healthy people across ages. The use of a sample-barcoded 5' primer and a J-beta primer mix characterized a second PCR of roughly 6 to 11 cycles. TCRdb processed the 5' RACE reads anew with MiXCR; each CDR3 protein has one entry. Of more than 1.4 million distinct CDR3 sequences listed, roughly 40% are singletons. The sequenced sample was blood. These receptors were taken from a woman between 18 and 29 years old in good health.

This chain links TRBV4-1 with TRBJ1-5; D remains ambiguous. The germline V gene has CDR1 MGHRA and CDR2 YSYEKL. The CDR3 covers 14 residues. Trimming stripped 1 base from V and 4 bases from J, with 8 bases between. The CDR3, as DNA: TGCGCCAGCAGCCAAGCCCCCAATAATCAGCCCCAGCATTTT. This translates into CASSQAPNNQPQHF.

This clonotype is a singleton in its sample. CDR3 sequence: CASNLQGARRETQYF. The CDR3 DNA reads as TGTGCCAGCAACCTACAGGGGGCGCGTCGGGAGACCCAGTACTTC. This rearrangement joins TRBV12-3 or TRBV12-4 to TRBJ2-5; TRBD1 matches 9 bases. The CDR3 spans 15 residues. After removal of 7 bases from V and 5 bases from J, the junction contained 11 bases not matched to a gene.

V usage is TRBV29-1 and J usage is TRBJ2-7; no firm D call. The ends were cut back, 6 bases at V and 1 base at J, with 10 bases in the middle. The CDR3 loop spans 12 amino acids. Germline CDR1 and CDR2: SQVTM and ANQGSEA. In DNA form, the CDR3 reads TGCAGCGTCAATGACCTTTCCTACGAGCAGTACTTC. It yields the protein CSVNDLSYEQYF.

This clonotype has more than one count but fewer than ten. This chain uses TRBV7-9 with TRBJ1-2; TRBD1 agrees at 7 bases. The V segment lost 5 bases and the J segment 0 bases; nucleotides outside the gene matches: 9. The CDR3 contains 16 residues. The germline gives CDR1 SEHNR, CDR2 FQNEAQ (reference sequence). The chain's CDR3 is CASSHLQGTSNYGYTF. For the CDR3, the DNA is TGTGCCAGCAGCCACCTACAGGGGACATCTAACTATGGCTACACCTTC.

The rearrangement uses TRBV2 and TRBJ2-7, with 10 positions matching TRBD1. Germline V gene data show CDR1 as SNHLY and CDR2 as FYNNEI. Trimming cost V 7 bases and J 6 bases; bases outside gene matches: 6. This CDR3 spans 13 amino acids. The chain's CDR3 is CASTGTGVIEQYF. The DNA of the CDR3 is TGTGCCAGCACAGGGACAGGGGTTATCGAGCAGTACTTC.

The CDR3 loop reads CASSRQGFANTGELFF. CDR3 nucleotides: TGCGCCAGCAGTCGCCAGGGGTTCGCGAACACCGGGGAGCTGTTTTTT. The chain carries TRBV5-1 and TRBJ2-2; the D gene is possibly TRBD1 (6 bases). The V gene lost 5 bases and the J gene lost 0 bases, with 14 bases spanning the gap. This CDR3 spans 16 amino acids. Per germline, CDR1 SGHRS and CDR2 YFSETQ.

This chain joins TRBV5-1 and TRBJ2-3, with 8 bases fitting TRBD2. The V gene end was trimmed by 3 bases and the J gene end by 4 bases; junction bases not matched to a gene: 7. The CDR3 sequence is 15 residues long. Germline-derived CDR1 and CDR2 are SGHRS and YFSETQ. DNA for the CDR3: TGCGCCAGCAGCTCGCGACTAGCGAGAGCAGATACGCAGTATTTT. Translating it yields CASSSRLARADTQYF.

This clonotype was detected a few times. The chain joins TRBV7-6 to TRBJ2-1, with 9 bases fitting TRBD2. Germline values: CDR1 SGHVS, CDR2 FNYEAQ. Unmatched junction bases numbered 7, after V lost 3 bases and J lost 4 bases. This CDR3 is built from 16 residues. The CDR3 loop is CASSLKTSGRYNEQFF. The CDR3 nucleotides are TGTGCCAGCAGCTTGAAGACTAGCGGACGATACAATGAGCAGTTCTTC.

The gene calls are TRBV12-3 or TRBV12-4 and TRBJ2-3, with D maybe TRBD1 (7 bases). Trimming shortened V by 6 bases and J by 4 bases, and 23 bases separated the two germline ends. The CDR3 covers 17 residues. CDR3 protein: CASRSLRGGGGADTQYF. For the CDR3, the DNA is TGTGCCAGCAGGAGCCTCAGGGGCGGAGGGGGCGCAGATACGCAGTATTTT.

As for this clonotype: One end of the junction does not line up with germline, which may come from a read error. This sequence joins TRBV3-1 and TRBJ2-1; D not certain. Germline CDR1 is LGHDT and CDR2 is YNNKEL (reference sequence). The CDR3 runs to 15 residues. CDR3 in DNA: TGTGCCGGCAGCGAAGCTGTGGCGCTTTACAATGAGCAGTTCTTC. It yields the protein CAGSEAVALYNEQFF.

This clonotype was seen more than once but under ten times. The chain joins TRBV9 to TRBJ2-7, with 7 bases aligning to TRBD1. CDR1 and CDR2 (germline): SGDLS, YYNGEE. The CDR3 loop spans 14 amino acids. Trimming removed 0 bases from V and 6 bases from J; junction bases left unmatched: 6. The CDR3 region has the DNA TGTGCCAGCAGCGTAGAACAGGGGTCACTCGAGCAGTACTTC. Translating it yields CASSVEQGSLEQYF.

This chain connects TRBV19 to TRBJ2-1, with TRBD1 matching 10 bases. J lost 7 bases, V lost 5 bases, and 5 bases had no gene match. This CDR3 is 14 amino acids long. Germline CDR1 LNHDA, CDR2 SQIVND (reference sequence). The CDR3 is CASSRGGQGNEQFF. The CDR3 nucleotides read TGTGCCAGTAGTCGAGGGGGACAGGGGAATGAGCAGTTCTTC.

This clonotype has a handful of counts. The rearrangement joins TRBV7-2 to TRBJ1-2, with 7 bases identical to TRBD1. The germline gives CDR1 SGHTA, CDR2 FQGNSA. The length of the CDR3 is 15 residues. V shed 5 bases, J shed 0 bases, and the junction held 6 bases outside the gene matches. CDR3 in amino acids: CASSPGGGSNYGYTF. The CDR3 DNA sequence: TGTGCCAGCAGCCCAGGGGGGGGCTCTAACTATGGCTACACCTTC.

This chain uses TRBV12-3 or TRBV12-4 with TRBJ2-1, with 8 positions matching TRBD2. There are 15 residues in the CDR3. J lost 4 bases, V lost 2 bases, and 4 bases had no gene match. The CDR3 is CASSLISGVYNEQFF. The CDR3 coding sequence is TGTGCCAGCAGTTTAATTAGCGGGGTTTACAATGAGCAGTTCTTC.